The 32 T cell receptor beta chains below were found in one sample sequenced in a study of T cells in Graves' hyperthyroidism and ophthalmopathy. The TCR beta CDR3 regions underwent amplification using RNA transcripts as the source. An initial round of RT-PCR targeting the TCR CDR3 relied on the HTBI primer set. TCRdb independently ran MiXCR on the multiplex PCR reads; one entry per CDR3 protein. Here the sample spans about half a million distinct CDR3 sequences, 20% being singletons. Sequencing was carried out using blood. The receptors here all came from a man between 35 and 55 years old with Graves' ophthalmopathy.

This clonotype was seen repeatedly, ten times or more. The rearrangement links TRBV20-1 to TRBJ2-5; 7 nucleotides agree with TRBD2. Trimming cost V 0 bases and J 1 base; bases outside gene matches: 8. The germline CDR1 and CDR2 sequences are DFQATT and SNEGSKA (reference sequence). CDR3 length equals 16 residues. CDR3 bases: TGCAGTGCTAGAGATCGGGGGGAGGGCCTCCAAGAGACCCAGTACTTC. As protein: CSARDRGEGLQETQYF.

The CDR3 is CASSLAERDSPQEQYF. CDR3 nucleotides: TGCGCCAGCAGCTTGGCAGAGAGGGACAGCCCCCAGGAGCAGTACTTC. The chain combines TRBV5-1 with TRBJ2-7, with 7 nucleotides matching TRBD1. The CDR3 is 16 residues long. From germline, CDR1 is SGHRS and CDR2 YFSETQ. Losses at the gene ends were 0 bases for V and 7 bases for J; bases not matched to a gene: 13. Looking up the rest from reference TRBV5-1 and TRBJ2-7 gives the full variable domain: KAGVTQTPRYLIKTRGQQVTLSCSPISGHRSVSWYQQTPGQGLQFLFEYFSETQRNKGNFPGRFSGRQFSNSRSEMNVSTLELGDSALYLCASSLAERDSPQEQYFGPGTRLTVT.

This clonotype was counted ten times or more. V usage is TRBV7-2 and J usage is TRBJ2-7; TRBD1 or TRBD2 may be the D gene (5 bases each). V was cut by 3 bases and J by 3 bases, with 9 bases left in between. Germline V gene lookup returns CDR1 SGHTA and CDR2 FQGNSA. This CDR3 is built from 13 residues. The CDR3 coding sequence is TGTGCCAGCAGCTTGGGACCTTACTACGAGCAGTACTTC. This sequence encodes CASSLGPYYEQYF.

The chain recombines TRBV12-5 with TRBJ2-7; TRBD1 matches 8 bases. This CDR3 spans 15 amino acids. CDR1 is LGHNT, CDR2 FRNRAP, per germline. Unmatched junction bases numbered 5, after V lost 4 bases and J lost 0 bases. The CDR3 coding sequence is TGTGCTAGTGGTTCCCGGACAGGGAGCTCCTACGAGCAGTACTTC. Amino acids: CASGSRTGSSYEQYF.

V gene TRBV7-3 combines with J gene TRBJ1-2; D is uncertain. This CDR3 is 11 amino acids long. CDR1 is SGHTA, CDR2 FQGTGA, per germline. Between the trimmed V and J ends, which lost 7 bases and 4 bases, there was a span of 7 bases. CDR3 nucleotides: TGTGCCAGCATGGTACTCTATGGCTACACCTTC. It translates to CASMVLYGYTF. The variable domain in full, with the rest retrieved from reference TRBV7-3 and TRBJ1-2, is GAGVSQTPSNKVTEKGKYVELRCDPISGHTALYWYRQSLGQGPEFLIYFQGTGAADDSGLPNDRFFAVRPEGSVSTLKIQRTERGDSAVYLCASMVLYGYTFGSGTRLTVV.

The V and J genes are TRBV3-1 and TRBJ2-3; maybe TRBD1 (5 bases). CDR1 and CDR2 from the germline V gene are LGHDT and YNNKEL (reference sequence). The CDR3 has 15 amino acids. The V gene lost 7 bases and the J gene lost 9 bases, with 23 bases spanning the gap. CDR3 sequence (DNA): TGTGCCAGCACCAATAAGGGGTCTAGTAGGTTCACGCAGTATTTT. Its protein product is CASTNKGSSRFTQYF.

CDR3: CASSQERGEGYGYTF. Written as DNA, the CDR3 is TGTGCCAGCAGCCAAGAAAGGGGGGAGGGGTATGGCTACACCTTC. This sequence joins TRBV3-1 and TRBJ1-2; tentatively, D is TRBD1 (6 bases). V was clipped by 0 bases and J by 5 bases, with 13 bases between them. CDR1 and CDR2 from the germline V gene are LGHDT and YNNKEL (reference sequence). The CDR3 loop spans 15 amino acids.

The chain is built from TRBV5-1 and TRBJ2-7, with D perhaps assigned TRBD1 or TRBD2 (5 bases each). Germline lookup yields CDR1 SGHRS and CDR2 YFSETQ. The CDR3 runs to 14 residues. V dropped 2 bases and J dropped 3 bases, with 12 bases sitting between them. CDR3 sequence (DNA): TGCGCCAGCAGCTTTCGGGACGCCATCTACGAGCAGTACTTC. Amino acid sequence: CASSFRDAIYEQYF.

Concerning this clonotype: A much bigger clone sits one base away, suggesting this may be a read error. The V gene is TRBV5-1, the J gene TRBJ1-1; weak D call: TRBD1 (5 bases). The CDR3 contains 14 residues. Trimming took off 3 bases at V and 4 bases at J, with 13 bases between the two ends. Germline V gives CDR1 SGHRS, CDR2 YFSETQ. CDR3 loop: CASSSGSGSTEAFF. The DNA for the CDR3 is TGCGCCAGCAGCTCCGGGTCAGGGTCCACTGAAGCTTTCTTT. Drawing the rest from reference TRBV5-1 and TRBJ1-1, the complete variable domain is KAGVTQTPRYLIKTRGQQVTLSCSPISGHRSVSWYQQTPGQGLQFLFEYFSETQRNKGNFPGRFSGRQFSNSRSEMNVSTLELGDSALYLCASSSGSGSTEAFFGQGTRLTVV.

The rearrangement joins TRBV11-2 to TRBJ1-1; D possibly corresponds to TRBD1 (6 bases). The length of the CDR3 is 14 residues. The ends were cut back, 1 base at V and 6 bases at J, with 12 bases in the middle. Germline V lookup: CDR1 SGHAT, CDR2 FQNNGV. CDR3 residues: CASSLARRGPEAFF. In DNA form, the CDR3 reads TGTGCCAGCAGCTTAGCGCGCAGGGGCCCTGAAGCTTTCTTT.

This clonotype has more than one count but fewer than ten. The CDR3 coding sequence is TGTGCCAGCACCAATGGGGGGGCGGCTGGAAACACCATATATTTT. Translated: CASTNGGAAGNTIYF. This chain uses TRBV3-1 with TRBJ1-3; the D gene is possibly TRBD1 (6 bases). The CDR3 totals 15 residues. Germline V gene sequence: CDR1 LGHDT, CDR2 YNNKEL (reference sequence). V was shortened by 7 bases and J by 2 bases, with 15 bases between the two germline ends.

This clonotype was detected ten times or more. The chain joins TRBV28 to TRBJ1-2, with D maybe TRBD1 (6 bases). Looked up from germline, CDR1 is MDHEN and CDR2 is SYDVKM. This CDR3 is 12 amino acids long. V lost 8 bases and J lost 4, with 11 bases in between. CDR3 sequence reads: CASVSGAYGYTF. In nucleotides, the CDR3 is TGTGCCAGCGTCTCAGGGGCCTATGGCTACACCTTC.

This clonotype was recorded many times. The chain links TRBV11-2 to TRBJ2-3, with D possibly being TRBD2 (6 bases). This CDR3 has 14 amino acids. Trimming took 1 base from V and 6 from J, leaving 11 bases between them. The germline CDR1 and CDR2 sequences are SGHAT and FQNNGV. The CDR3 DNA sequence: TGTGCCAGCAGCTTAGCGGGGGAACGGGATACGCAGTATTTT. Its protein product is CASSLAGERDTQYF.

V is TRBV7-2 and J is TRBJ2-5; 13 nucleotides align to TRBD2. The CDR3 runs 18 residues. CDR1 and CDR2 (germline): SGHTA, FQGNSA. After removal of 3 bases from V and 4 bases from J, the junction contained 11 bases not matched to a gene. Written as DNA, the CDR3 is TGTGCCAGCAGCTTCGTTGCCATGACTAGCGGGGGGCTAGAGACCCAGTACTTC. Its translation is CASSFVAMTSGGLETQYF.

V gene TRBV19 combines with J gene TRBJ1-2, with 9 bases that match TRBD1. CDR3 length: 17 amino acids. Germline V gives CDR1 LNHDA, CDR2 SQIVND (reference sequence). Trimming at V came to 5 bases and at J to 6 bases, leaving 16 bases not matched to a gene. CDR3 sequence (DNA): TGTGCCAGTAGTTGGAGACGTTTCGGGACAGGGCGTGATGGCTACACCTTC. It translates to CASSWRRFGTGRDGYTF.

Many counts were recorded for this clonotype. The gene calls are TRBV18 and TRBJ2-5; 10 nucleotides agree with TRBD2. Trimming cost V 6 bases and J 5 bases; bases outside gene matches: 6. The CDR3 is made up of 14 amino acids. Germline loops: CDR1 KGHSH, CDR2 LQKENI. Here the CDR3 DNA reads TGTGCCAGCTCCCCCGGACTAGCGGTTGAGACCCAGTACTTC. Amino acids: CASSPGLAVETQYF.

The chain is built from TRBV20-1 and TRBJ2-7; either TRBD1 or TRBD2 may fit D (5 bases each). This CDR3 spans 14 amino acids. Germline V gives CDR1 DFQATT, CDR2 SNEGSKA (reference sequence). The V gene lost 3 bases and the J gene lost 5 bases, with 17 bases spanning the gap. The CDR3 coding sequence is TGCAGTGCTAGGACGACCGGGGCATTCAACGAGCAGTACTTC. It is translated as CSARTTGAFNEQYF.

The chain couples TRBV20-1 to TRBJ2-1; perhaps TRBD1 as D (5 bases). Germline-derived CDR1 and CDR2 are DFQATT and SNEGSKA (reference sequence). The length of the CDR3 is 12 residues. Trimming took 1 base from V and 9 from J, leaving 10 bases between them. CDR3 loop: CSARAGPLEQFF. CDR3 nucleotide sequence: TGCAGTGCTAGAGCAGGGCCCCTTGAGCAGTTCTTC.

This clonotype was seen ten or more times. The chain employs TRBV30 and TRBJ1-1, with 7 bases identical to TRBD1. CDR3 length equals 13 residues. Germline values: CDR1 GTSNPN, CDR2 SVGIG (reference sequence). The ends lost 3 bases at V and 0 bases at J; junction bases unmatched: 1. CDR3 DNA sequence: TGTGCCTGGAGGGACAGGTTGAACACTGAAGCTTTCTTT. It yields the protein CAWRDRLNTEAFF.

The chain uses TRBV4-1 and TRBJ1-4; 9 bases are a match to TRBD1. The CDR3 is 14 amino acids. Trimming removed 5 bases from V and 6 bases from J; junction bases left unmatched: 4. Germline CDR1 and CDR2: MGHRA and YSYEKL. CDR3 bases: TGCGCCAGCAGCAAACAGGGGGCCCATGAAAAACTGTTTTTT. Protein product: CASSKQGAHEKLFF.

This rearrangement joins TRBV29-1 to TRBJ2-1; 8 bases fit TRBD2. The CDR3 has 16 amino acids. V was pared by 5 bases and J by 8 bases, with 17 bases of the junction left unmatched. The germline V gene encodes CDR1 SQVTM and CDR2 ANQGSEA. CDR3 sequence: CSVLNSGTSGVYEQFF. The DNA of the CDR3 is TGCAGCGTTCTAAACTCCGGGACTAGTGGGGTCTATGAGCAGTTCTTC.

This clonotype was picked up a small number of times. The V gene is TRBV4-1, the J gene TRBJ1-4, with a possible D match to TRBD1 (5 bases). CDR3 length equals 13 residues. V lost 4 bases to trimming and J lost 4 bases, with 7 bases between them. The germline CDR1 and CDR2 sequences are MGHRA and YSYEKL. CDR3 residues: CASSRRDNEKLFF. CDR3 nucleotides: TGCGCCAGCAGCCGCAGGGATAATGAAAAACTGTTTTTT.

The V and J genes are TRBV20-1 and TRBJ2-1; TRBD2 matches 9 bases. Unmatched junction bases numbered 5, after V lost 2 bases and J lost 3 bases. Germline CDR1 reads DFQATT; CDR2 reads SNEGSKA (reference sequence). This CDR3 has 15 residues. CDR3 DNA sequence: TGCAGTGCTAGACGGCGGGGGGGCGGCTACAATGAGCAGTTCTTC. As protein: CSARRRGGGYNEQFF.

The rearrangement uses TRBV7-8 and TRBJ2-7; possible D gene TRBD1, 5 bases. This CDR3 region has 13 residues. Trimming took off 9 bases at V and 5 bases at J, with 17 bases between the two ends. Germline CDR1 SGHVS, CDR2 FQNEAQ. CDR3 sequence: CASSILQGNEQYF. As DNA, the CDR3 is TGTGCCAGTAGTATACTCCAGGGTAACGAGCAGTACTTC.

This clonotype was seen a few times. V gene TRBV19 combines with J gene TRBJ2-1; perhaps TRBD1 as D (6 bases). CDR3 length: 13 residues. Trimming cost V 8 bases and J 4 bases, with 12 bases left between them. Germline CDR1 LNHDA, CDR2 SQIVND (reference sequence). As DNA, the CDR3 is TGTGCCAGTCGGTCAAGGGGGTACAATGAGCAGTTCTTC. Translating it yields CASRSRGYNEQFF. The full variable domain, with the rest looked up from reference TRBV19 and TRBJ2-1, is DGGITQSPKYLFRKEGQNVTLSCEQNLNHDAMYWYRQDPGQGLRLIYYSQIVNDFQKGDIAEGYSVSREKKESFPLTVTSAQKNPTAFYLCASRSRGYNEQFFGPGTRLTVL.

About this clonotype itself: A much larger clone differs from this one at a single base, so this may be a read error. The gene calls are TRBV3-1 and TRBJ2-3; D gene uncertain. Trimming pared 0 bases from V and 6 bases from J, leaving 7 bases between. CDR1 is LGHDT, CDR2 YNNKEL, per germline (reference sequence). The CDR3 is 13 amino acids. In nucleotides, the CDR3 is TGTGCCAGCAGCCAAGAGGGCAGGGATACGCAGTATTTT. Translating gives CASSQEGRDTQYF.

The V call is TRBV4-1, the J call TRBJ2-4; D might be TRBD2 (5 bases). Trimming took off 1 base at V and 8 bases at J, with 15 bases between the two ends. The length of the CDR3 is 15 residues. The germline V gene encodes CDR1 MGHRA and CDR2 YSYEKL. The CDR3 region is CASSQARRRVDIQYF. CDR3 in DNA: TGCGCCAGCAGCCAAGCACGTCGGCGGGTGGACATTCAGTACTTC.

The gene calls are TRBV24-1 and TRBJ1-1, with 8 bases matching TRBD1. The CDR3 extends over 14 amino acids. Germline CDR1 KGHDR, CDR2 SFDVKD. With 5 bases clipped from V and 10 bases from J, the junction kept 11 bases outside the gene matches. CDR3 sequence reads: CATSAPDRDKGAFF. The CDR3 DNA reads TGTGCCACCAGTGCACCGGACAGGGACAAAGGAGCTTTCTTT.

This clonotype was observed many times. This sequence joins TRBV11-2 and TRBJ1-3, with 8 bases matching TRBD1. The CDR3 extends over 15 amino acids. Unmatched junction bases numbered 8, after V lost 8 bases and J lost 2 bases. Germline assignment: CDR1 SGHAT and CDR2 FQNNGV. DNA of the CDR3: TGTGCCAGCCGAACTTACAGGGGGACTGGAAACACCATATATTTT. Translation: CASRTYRGTGNTIYF. The full variable domain, with the rest looked up from reference TRBV11-2 and TRBJ1-3, is EAGVAQSPRYKIIEKRQSVAFWCNPISGHATLYWYQQILGQGPKLLIQFQNNGVVDDSQLPKDRFSAERLKGVDSTLKIQPAKLEDSAVYLCASRTYRGTGNTIYFGEGSWLTVV.

The chain recombines TRBV11-2 with TRBJ1-3; the D is unclear. The germline V gene has CDR1 SGHAT and CDR2 FQNNGV. Between the trimmed V and J ends, which lost 7 bases and 0 bases, there was a span of 13 bases. The CDR3 is made up of 15 amino acids. In DNA form, the CDR3 reads TGTGCCAGCACTACCTTGAGCTTCTCTGGAAACACCATATATTTT. Translated: CASTTLSFSGNTIYF.

This clonotype was detected many times. The CDR3 DNA sequence: TGTGCCTGGAGTCGTGGGGGGGCAGATACGCAGTATTTT. Translated: CAWSRGGADTQYF. V usage is TRBV30 and J usage is TRBJ2-3; 7 bases are a match to TRBD2. This CDR3 is built from 13 residues. The V gene end was trimmed by 2 bases and the J gene end by 4 bases; junction bases not matched to a gene: 3. Germline assignment: CDR1 GTSNPN and CDR2 SVGIG (reference sequence).

About this clonotype: The CDR3 carries no conserved terminal phenylalanine or tryptophan, so it likely arises from a read error. The V gene is TRBV10-1, the J gene TRBJ1-6; the D is unclear. Germline values: CDR1 WNHNN, CDR2 SYGVQD (reference sequence). V was cut by 2 bases and J by 7 bases, with 12 bases left in between. CDR3 length: 15 amino acids. CDR3 nucleotides: TGCGCCAGCAGTGAGGACCCGGGTTCGAATTCACCCCTCCACCTT. Protein: CASSEDPGSNSPLHL.